This T cell receptor (beta chain) came from a study of cytomegalovirus exposure and HLA in healthy donors. Study-level points and caveats: The number of N-insertions in an Asian-associated ancestry cluster was reportedly below the approximately 700-donor mean in a later analysis. Some highly shared sequence variants likely arose as a pipeline artifact. Most TCR sequences proved rare, with some public TCRs found in many donors.

The study ran its PCR with 60 Vbeta and 13 Jbeta primers. This table comes from immunoSEQ multiplex PCR, and its TCRdb copy is limited to in-frame clones, with some not included. This table has about 85,000 clones, approximately 80% appearing once. Germline CDR1 PRHDT, CDR2 FYEKMQ (reference sequence). The CDR3 covers 14 residues. About this clone itself: The antigen remains unidentified. Relative to the germline gene, one junction end is altered; a read error may explain this.

V is TRBV13 and J is TRBJ2-3; D remains ambiguous. The TCR sequence derives from a woman aged 50 to 60 in good health and CMV-seropositive. Sequences were obtained from PBMCs. The CDR3 here is CTSSLGLGTDTQYF. CDR3 DNA: TGTACCAGCAGCTTAGGTCTAGGAACAGATACGCAGTATTTT.